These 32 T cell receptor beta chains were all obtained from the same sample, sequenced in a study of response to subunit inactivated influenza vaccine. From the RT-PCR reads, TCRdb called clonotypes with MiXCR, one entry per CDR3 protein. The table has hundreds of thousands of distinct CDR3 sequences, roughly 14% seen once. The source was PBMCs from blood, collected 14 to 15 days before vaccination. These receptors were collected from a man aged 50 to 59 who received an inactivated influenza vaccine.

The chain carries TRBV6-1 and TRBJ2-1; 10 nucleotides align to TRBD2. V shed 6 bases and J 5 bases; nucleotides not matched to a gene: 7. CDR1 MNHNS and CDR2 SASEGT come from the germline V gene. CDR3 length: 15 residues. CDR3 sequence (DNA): TGTGCCAGCAGCCGAAGCGGGGGGGCGGACAATGAGCAGTTCTTC. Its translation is CASSRSGGADNEQFF.

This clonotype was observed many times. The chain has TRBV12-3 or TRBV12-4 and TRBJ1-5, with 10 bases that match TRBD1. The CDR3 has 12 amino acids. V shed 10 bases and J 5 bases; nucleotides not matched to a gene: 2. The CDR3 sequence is CATGQGDQPQHF. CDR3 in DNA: TGTGCCACCGGACAGGGGGATCAGCCCCAGCATTTT.

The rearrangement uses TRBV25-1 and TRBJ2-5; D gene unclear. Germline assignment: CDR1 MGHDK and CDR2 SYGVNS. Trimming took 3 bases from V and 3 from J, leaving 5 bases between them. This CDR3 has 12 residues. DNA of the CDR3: TGTGCCAGCAGTGAGTCAGAAGAGACCCAGTACTTC. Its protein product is CASSESEETQYF.

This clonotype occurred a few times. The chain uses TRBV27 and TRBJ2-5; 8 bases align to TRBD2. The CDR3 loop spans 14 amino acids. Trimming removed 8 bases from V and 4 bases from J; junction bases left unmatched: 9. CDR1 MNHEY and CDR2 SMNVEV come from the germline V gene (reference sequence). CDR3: CASGAGTRAETQYF. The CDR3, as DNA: TGTGCCAGCGGGGCCGGGACTAGAGCAGAGACCCAGTACTTC.

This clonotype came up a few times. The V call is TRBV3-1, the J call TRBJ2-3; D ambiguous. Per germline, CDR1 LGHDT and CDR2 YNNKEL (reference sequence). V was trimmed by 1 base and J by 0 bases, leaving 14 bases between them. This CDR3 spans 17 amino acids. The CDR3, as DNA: TGTGCCAGCAGCCAAGCAATCACAGCAGCTAGCACAGATACGCAGTATTTT. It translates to CASSQAITAASTDTQYF.

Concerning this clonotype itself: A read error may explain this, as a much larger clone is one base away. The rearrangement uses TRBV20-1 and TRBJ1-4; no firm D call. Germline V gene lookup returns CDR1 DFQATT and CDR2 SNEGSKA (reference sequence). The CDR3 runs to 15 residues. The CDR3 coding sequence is TGCAGTGCTTCGGACGCTGGTCGACCTAATGAAAAACTGTATTTT. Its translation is CSASDAGRPNEKLYF.

CDR3 sequence (DNA): TGCAGTGCTAGAGTGGGCGGGGGGTTGGTCGGGGAGCTGTTTTTT. It translates to CSARVGGGLVGELFF. The chain uses TRBV20-1 and TRBJ2-2; 8 bases fit TRBD2. The CDR3 loop spans 15 amino acids. Germline V lookup: CDR1 DFQATT, CDR2 SNEGSKA (reference sequence). V dropped 1 base and J dropped 7; count of bases not matched to a gene: 8.

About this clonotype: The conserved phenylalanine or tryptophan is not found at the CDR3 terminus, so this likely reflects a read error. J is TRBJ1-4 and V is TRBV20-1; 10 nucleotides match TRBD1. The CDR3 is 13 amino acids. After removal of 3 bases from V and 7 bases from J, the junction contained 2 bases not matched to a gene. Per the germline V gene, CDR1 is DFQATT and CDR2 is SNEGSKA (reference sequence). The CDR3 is CSARGTGAEKLFS. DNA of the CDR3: TGCAGTGCTAGGGGGACAGGGGCTGAAAAACTGTTTTCT.

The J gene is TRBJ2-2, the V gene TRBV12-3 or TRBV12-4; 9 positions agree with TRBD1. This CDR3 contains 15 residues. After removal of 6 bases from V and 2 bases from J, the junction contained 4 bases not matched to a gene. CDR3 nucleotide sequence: TGTGCCAGCAGGAGGGACAGGGTAAACACCGGGGAGCTGTTTTTT. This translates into CASRRDRVNTGELFF.

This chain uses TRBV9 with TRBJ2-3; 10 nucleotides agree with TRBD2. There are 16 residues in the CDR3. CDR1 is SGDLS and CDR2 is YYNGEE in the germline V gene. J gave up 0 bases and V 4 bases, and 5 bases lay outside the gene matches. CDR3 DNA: TGTGCCAGCAGCTTCTTGACTAGCGGGAGCACAGATACGCAGTATTTT. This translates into CASSFLTSGSTDTQYF.

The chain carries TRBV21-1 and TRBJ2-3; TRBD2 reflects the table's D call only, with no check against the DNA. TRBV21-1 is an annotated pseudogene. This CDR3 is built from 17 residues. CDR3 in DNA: TGTGCCAGCAGCCCCCGAGGGTGTCAGAGTGAATTTGATACGCAGTATTTT. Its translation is CASSPRGCQSEFDTQYF.

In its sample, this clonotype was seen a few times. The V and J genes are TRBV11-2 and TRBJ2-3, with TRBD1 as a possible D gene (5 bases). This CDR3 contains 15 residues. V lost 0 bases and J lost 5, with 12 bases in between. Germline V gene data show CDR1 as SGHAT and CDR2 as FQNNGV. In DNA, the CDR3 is TGTGCCAGCAGCTTAGATCAGCCAGGGATAGATACGCAGTATTTT. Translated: CASSLDQPGIDTQYF.

The CDR3 sequence is CASSLIGGAGVAKNIQYF. CDR3 in DNA: TGTGCCAGCAGTTTAATTGGTGGGGCGGGGGTAGCCAAAAACATTCAGTACTTC. The chain uses TRBV27 and TRBJ2-4, with 7 nucleotides matching TRBD2. Germline lookup yields CDR1 MNHEY and CDR2 SMNVEV (reference sequence). CDR3 size: 18 residues. V shed 2 bases, J shed 0 bases, and the junction held 10 bases outside the gene matches.

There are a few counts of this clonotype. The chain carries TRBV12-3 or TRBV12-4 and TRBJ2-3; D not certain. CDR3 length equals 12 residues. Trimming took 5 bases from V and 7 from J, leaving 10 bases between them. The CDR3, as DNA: TGTGCCAGCAGTCCGCCTGGATATACGCAGTATTTT. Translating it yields CASSPPGYTQYF.

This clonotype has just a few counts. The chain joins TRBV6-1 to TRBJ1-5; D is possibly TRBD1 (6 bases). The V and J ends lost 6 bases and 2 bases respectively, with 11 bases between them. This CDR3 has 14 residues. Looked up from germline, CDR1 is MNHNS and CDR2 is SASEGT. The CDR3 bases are TGTGCCAGCAGCGGGGGCTTTGGCAATCAGCCCCAGCATTTT. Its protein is CASSGGFGNQPQHF.

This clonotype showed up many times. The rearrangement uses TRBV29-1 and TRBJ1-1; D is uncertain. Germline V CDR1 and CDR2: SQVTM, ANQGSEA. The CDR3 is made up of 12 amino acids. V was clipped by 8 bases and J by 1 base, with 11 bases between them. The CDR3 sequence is CSQPWGNTEAFF. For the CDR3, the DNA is TGCAGCCAGCCGTGGGGGAACACTGAAGCTTTCTTT.

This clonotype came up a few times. CDR3 sequence: CASSIGTSGGYEQYF. CDR3 DNA sequence: TGTGCCAGCAGCATTGGGACTAGCGGGGGCTACGAGCAGTACTTC. The V call is TRBV2, the J call TRBJ2-7, with TRBD2 matching over 14 bases. In germline, CDR1 is SNHLY, CDR2 FYNNEI. The J segment lost 3 bases and the V segment lost 6 bases, leaving 4 bases of the junction unmatched. This CDR3 has 15 residues.

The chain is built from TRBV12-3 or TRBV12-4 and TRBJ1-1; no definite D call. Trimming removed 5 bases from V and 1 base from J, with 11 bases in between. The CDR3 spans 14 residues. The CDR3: CASSPPRQNTEAFF. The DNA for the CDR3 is TGTGCCAGCAGTCCTCCGAGACAGAACACTGAAGCTTTCTTT.

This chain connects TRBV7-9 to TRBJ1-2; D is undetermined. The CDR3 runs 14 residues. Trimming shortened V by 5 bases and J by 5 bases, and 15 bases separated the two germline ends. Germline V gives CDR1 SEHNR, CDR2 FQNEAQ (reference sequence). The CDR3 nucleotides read TGTGCCAGCAGCCCCGACATCCTCGGGTATGGCTACACCTTC. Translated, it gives CASSPDILGYGYTF.

The CDR3 bases are TGTGCCAGCAGCTTAGATATAGCGGGAGTGGCAGATACGCAGTATTTT. As protein: CASSLDIAGVADTQYF. The chain has TRBV11-3 and TRBJ2-3; 9 bases align to TRBD2. V gave up 0 bases and J gave up 4 bases; unmatched junction bases: 5. The CDR3 is 16 amino acids. CDR1 is SGHNT, CDR2 YENEEA, per germline.

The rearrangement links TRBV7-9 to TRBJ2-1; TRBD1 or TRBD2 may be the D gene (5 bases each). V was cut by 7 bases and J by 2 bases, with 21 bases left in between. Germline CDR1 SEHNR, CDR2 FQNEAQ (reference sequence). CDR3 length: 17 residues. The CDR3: CASTSGQLRAPYNEQFF. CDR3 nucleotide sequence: TGTGCCAGCACCTCGGGGCAGCTGAGGGCCCCCTACAATGAGCAGTTCTTC.

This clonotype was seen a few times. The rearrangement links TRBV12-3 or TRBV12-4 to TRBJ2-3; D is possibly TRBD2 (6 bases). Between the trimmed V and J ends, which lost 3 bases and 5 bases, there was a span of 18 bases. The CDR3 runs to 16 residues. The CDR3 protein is CASSLKAGRILDTQYF. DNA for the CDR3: TGTGCCAGCAGTTTGAAGGCGGGGAGAATTTTAGATACGCAGTATTTT.

The CDR3 protein is CASSSITSQGGYEQYF. DNA of the CDR3: TGTGCCAGCAGCTCCATAACGTCACAGGGGGGCTACGAGCAGTACTTC. The rearrangement uses TRBV7-9 and TRBJ2-7; 8 bases agree with TRBD1. The V gene's germline CDR1 is SEHNR and CDR2 FQNEAQ (reference sequence). The length of the CDR3 is 16 residues. The V segment lost 4 bases and the J segment 3 bases; nucleotides outside the gene matches: 11.

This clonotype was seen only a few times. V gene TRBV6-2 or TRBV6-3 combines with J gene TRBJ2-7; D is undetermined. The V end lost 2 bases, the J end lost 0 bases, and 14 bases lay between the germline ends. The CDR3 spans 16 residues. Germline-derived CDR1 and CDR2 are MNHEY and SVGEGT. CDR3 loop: CASSYPTVRSSYEQYF. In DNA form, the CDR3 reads TGTGCCAGCAGTTACCCTACGGTGAGGAGCTCCTACGAGCAGTACTTC.

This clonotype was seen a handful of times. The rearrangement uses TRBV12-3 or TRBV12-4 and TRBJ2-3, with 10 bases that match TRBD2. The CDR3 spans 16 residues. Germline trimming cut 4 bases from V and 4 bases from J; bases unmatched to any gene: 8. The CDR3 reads CASSSLERGGADTQYF. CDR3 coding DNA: TGTGCCAGCAGTTCCCTAGAGCGGGGGGGCGCAGATACGCAGTATTTT.

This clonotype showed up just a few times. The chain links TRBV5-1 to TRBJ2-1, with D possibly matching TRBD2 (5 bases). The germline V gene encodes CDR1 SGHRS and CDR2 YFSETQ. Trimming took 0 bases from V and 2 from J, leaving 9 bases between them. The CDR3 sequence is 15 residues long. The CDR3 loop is CASSLEAEAYNEQFF. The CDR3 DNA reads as TGCGCCAGCAGCTTGGAGGCGGAGGCCTACAATGAGCAGTTCTTC.

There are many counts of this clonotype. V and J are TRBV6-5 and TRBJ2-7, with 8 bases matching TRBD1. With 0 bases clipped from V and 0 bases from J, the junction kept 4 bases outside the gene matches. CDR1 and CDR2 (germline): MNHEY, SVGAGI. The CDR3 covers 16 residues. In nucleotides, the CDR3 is TGTGCCAGCAGTTACTCCGGGACAGGTCTCTCCTACGAGCAGTACTTC. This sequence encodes CASSYSGTGLSYEQYF.

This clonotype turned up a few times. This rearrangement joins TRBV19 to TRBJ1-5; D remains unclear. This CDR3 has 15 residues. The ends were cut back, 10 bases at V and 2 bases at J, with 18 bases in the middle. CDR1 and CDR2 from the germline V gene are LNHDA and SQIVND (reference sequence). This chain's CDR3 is CATRGGIEGNQPQHF. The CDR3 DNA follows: TGTGCCACTCGAGGAGGGATAGAAGGCAATCAGCCCCAGCATTTT.

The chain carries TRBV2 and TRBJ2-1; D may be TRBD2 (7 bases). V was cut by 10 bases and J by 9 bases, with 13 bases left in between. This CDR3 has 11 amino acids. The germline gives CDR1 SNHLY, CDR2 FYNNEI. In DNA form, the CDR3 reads TGTGCCACCAGCGGGACAACTGAGCAGTTCTTC. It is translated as CATSGTTEQFF.

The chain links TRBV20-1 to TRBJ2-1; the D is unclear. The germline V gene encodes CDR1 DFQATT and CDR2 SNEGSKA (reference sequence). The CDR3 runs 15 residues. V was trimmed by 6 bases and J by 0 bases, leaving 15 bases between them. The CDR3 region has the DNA TGCAGTGCCCTAAGTCCGACGAGCTCCTACAATGAGCAGTTCTTC. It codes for CSALSPTSSYNEQFF.

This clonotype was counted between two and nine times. The chain's CDR3 is CASSLTSGRAWETQYF. The CDR3 DNA is TGCGCCAGCAGCTTGACCAGCGGGAGGGCCTGGGAGACCCAGTACTTC. The rearrangement uses TRBV5-1 and TRBJ2-5, with 10 bases aligning to TRBD2. Germline lookup yields CDR1 SGHRS and CDR2 YFSETQ. The trim removed 1 base at V and 5 bases at J, leaving 8 bases unmatched. This CDR3 spans 16 amino acids.

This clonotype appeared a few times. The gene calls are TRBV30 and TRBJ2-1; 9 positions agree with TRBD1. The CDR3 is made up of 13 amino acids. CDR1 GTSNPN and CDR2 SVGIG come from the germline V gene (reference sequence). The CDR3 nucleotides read TGTGCAAACCGGGACAGGGCCTACAATGAGCAGTTCTTC. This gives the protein CANRDRAYNEQFF.